The present T cell receptor beta chain was sequenced within a study of neoadjuvant anti-PD-1 for oral cavity cancer. Regarding the study as a whole: Non-responders to neoadjuvant nivolumab had significantly more clonal PBMC T cells than responders. TCR analyses covered only a few patients per response group. Higher pretreatment blood Treg/Th17 ratios correlated with higher pretreatment blood and lower post-treatment tumor TCRbeta clonality.

The sample holds one count of this clone. The antigen remains unidentified. Specified time point: after neoadjuvant nivolumab, at surgical resection. The patients had HPV-negative, locally advanced oral cavity squamous cell carcinoma. The protocol was immunoSEQ multiplex PCR, while the TCRdb copy is restricted to in-frame clones and leaves out a portion. In the table there are approximately 68,000 clones, 70% to 90% of which are singletons. The origin of this receptor is a person between 40 and 80 years old with oral cavity squamous cell carcinoma. Here the sequenced sample was PBMCs, taken after nivolumab (anti-PD-1) treatment.

This chain's CDR3 is CASSPAASGYNEQFF. In DNA form, the CDR3 reads TGCGCCAGCAGCCCGGCGGCTAGCGGATACAATGAGCAGTTCTTC. The chain joins TRBV4-1 to TRBJ2-1; 7 bases are shared with TRBD2. The V segment lost 4 bases and the J segment 4 bases; nucleotides outside the gene matches: 7. CDR3 size: 15 residues. The germline V gene encodes CDR1 MGHRA and CDR2 YSYEKL.